Listed here are 29 T cell receptor beta chains from one sample, sequenced in a study of Ad26.COV2.S vaccination and SARS-CoV-2 variants (dated by TCRdb to 2020 to 2023). Receptor amplification or capture employed the immunoSEQ multiplex PCR assay. TCRdb took over this immuneACCESS table, retaining in-frame rearrangements with V and J assigned. Such tables are incomplete; in checked studies, under half of the missing clones stem from an unresolved V gene, and the remainder is unexplained. The sample yields about 410,000 clones; around 92% were counted once. The ten biggest clones cover over 1.5% of the sample. Per the publication, the treatment or condition label means: around 19 received Ad26.COV2.S at low or high dose, single or two shots; a few received placebo; per-sample allocation not given. For vaccine and placebo recipients, repertoires were sequenced using samples collected on day 63 after the first injection.

This specimen was peripheral blood, taken in a trial of Ad26.COV2.S vaccine versus placebo. Every receptor here comes from a person between 18 and 60 years old who received the Ad26.COV2.S COVID-19 vaccine or a placebo.

The V and J genes are TRBV5-1 and TRBJ1-1; a weak D match, TRBD1 (5 bases). Trimming took 4 bases from V and 1 from J, leaving 11 bases between them. The CDR3 runs 14 residues. Germline CDR1 reads SGHRS; CDR2 reads YFSETQ. The CDR3 here is CASSQGAGNTEAFF. CDR3 bases: TGCGCCAGCAGCCAGGGTGCCGGGAACACTGAAGCTTTCTTT.

The rearrangement links TRBV7-9 to TRBJ1-5, with D tentatively TRBD1 (6 bases). Germline V CDR1 and CDR2: SEHNR, FQNEAQ (reference sequence). This CDR3 spans 15 amino acids. The V end lost 5 bases, the J end lost 0 bases, and 11 bases lay between the germline ends. The CDR3 bases are TGTGCCAGCAGCCCCGGGACAAATAGCAATCAGCCCCAGCATTTT. Translated, it gives CASSPGTNSNQPQHF.

This chain uses TRBV19 with TRBJ1-5; no definite D call. The CDR3 runs to 12 residues. Germline-derived CDR1 and CDR2 are LNHDA and SQIVND (reference sequence). The germline V and J ends were trimmed by 2 bases and 9 bases, with 8 bases remaining between them. The CDR3 here is CASSISVWPQHF. DNA for the CDR3: TGTGCCAGTAGTATATCTGTTTGGCCCCAGCATTTT.

This chain links TRBV9 with TRBJ2-7, with TRBD2 as a possible D gene (6 bases). V gave up 4 bases and J gave up 6 bases, with 17 bases separating them. Per germline, CDR1 SGDLS and CDR2 YYNGEE. This CDR3 region has 14 residues. Here the CDR3 DNA reads TGTGCCAGCAGCCCCAGTCGGGGGTTCTCCGAGCAGTACTTC. Protein: CASSPSRGFSEQYF.

This chain connects TRBV7-8 to TRBJ2-7; the D gene is possibly TRBD1 (5 bases). This CDR3 is built from 14 residues. The germline V gene encodes CDR1 SGHVS and CDR2 FQNEAQ. V was shortened by 3 bases and J by 0 bases, with 9 bases between the two germline ends. CDR3 residues: CASSFTGNSYEQYF. The DNA for the CDR3 is TGTGCCAGCAGCTTTACAGGTAACTCCTACGAGCAGTACTTC.

The gene calls are TRBV5-1 and TRBJ2-5; D gene uncertain. The CDR3 contains 13 residues. Germline CDR1 and CDR2: SGHRS and YFSETQ. Trimming stripped 0 bases from V and 5 bases from J, with 8 bases between. In nucleotides, the CDR3 is TGCGCCAGCAGCTTGGCTCCTGGGGAGACCCAGTACTTC. Protein sequence: CASSLAPGETQYF.

Turning to this clone: Other nucleotide sequences from this sample produce the same CDR3. The chain uses TRBV5-1 and TRBJ2-7, with 8 bases identical to TRBD1. The CDR3 is made up of 14 amino acids. Germline V gene lookup returns CDR1 SGHRS and CDR2 YFSETQ. The J segment lost 4 bases and the V segment lost 0 bases, leaving 3 bases of the junction unmatched. CDR3 protein: CASSLGQGAYEQYF. As DNA, the CDR3 is TGCGCCAGCAGCTTGGGCCAGGGGGCTTACGAGCAGTACTTC. Variable domain in full (rest from reference TRBV5-1 and TRBJ2-7): KAGVTQTPRYLIKTRGQQVTLSCSPISGHRSVSWYQQTPGQGLQFLFEYFSETQRNKGNFPGRFSGRQFSNSRSEMNVSTLELGDSALYLCASSLGQGAYEQYFGPGTRLTVT.

The gene calls are TRBV11-2 and TRBJ2-1; 10 bases agree with TRBD2. Per the germline V gene, CDR1 is SGHAT and CDR2 is FQNNGV. The V segment lost 5 bases and the J segment 3 bases; nucleotides outside the gene matches: 10. This CDR3 has 17 residues. CDR3 bases: TGTGCCAGCAGCCCAAGTAGCGGGGGGAATAACTACAATGAGCAGTTCTTC. Protein sequence: CASSPSSGGNNYNEQFF.

The chain couples TRBV27 to TRBJ2-1; D unresolved. The germline CDR1 and CDR2 sequences are MNHEY and SMNVEV (reference sequence). The V end was cut by 4 bases, the J end by 0 bases, with 16 bases between. This CDR3 has 17 residues. CDR3 sequence (DNA): TGTGCCAGCAGTTCCCTTGGACCGCTGAGCTCCTACAATGAGCAGTTCTTC. Its translation is CASSSLGPLSSYNEQFF.

The genes are TRBV7-2 and TRBJ2-7; possible D gene TRBD2, 5 bases. Per germline, CDR1 SGHTA and CDR2 FQGNSA. The CDR3 length is 15 residues. V lost 4 bases to trimming and J lost 0 bases, with 13 bases between them. Here the CDR3 DNA reads TGTGCCAGCAGCTCGAGTCGGACTCTCTCCTACGAGCAGTACTTC. Translation gives CASSSSRTLSYEQYF.

The chain links TRBV13 to TRBJ1-5, with 7 bases fitting TRBD1. CDR3 length: 14 residues. Germline CDR1 reads PRHDT; CDR2 reads FYEKMQ (reference sequence). Trimming removed 4 bases from V and 4 bases from J; junction bases left unmatched: 4. CDR3 nucleotide sequence: TGTGCCAGCAGCTCGACAGGGAGAAATCAGCCCCAGCATTTT. Translated: CASSSTGRNQPQHF.

The CDR3 sequence is CASRSTGGNTDTQYF. The DNA for the CDR3 is TGTGCCAGCAGATCGACAGGGGGGAACACAGATACGCAGTATTTT. The chain joins TRBV2 to TRBJ2-3, with 9 nucleotides matching TRBD1. Germline values: CDR1 SNHLY, CDR2 FYNNEI. This CDR3 has 15 amino acids. V lost 6 bases, J lost 2 bases, and 6 bases stayed unmatched.

The V call is TRBV16, the J call TRBJ2-7, with D perhaps TRBD2 (6 bases). CDR1 KGHSY and CDR2 FQNENV come from the germline V gene. The CDR3 is 12 amino acids. V was cut by 4 bases and J by 7 bases, with 11 bases left in between. The CDR3 DNA follows: TGTGCCAGCAGCCCCCGTGGAGGGGAGCAGTACTTC. This sequence encodes CASSPRGGEQYF.

The chain employs TRBV7-2 and TRBJ2-6; D could derive from TRBD1 or TRBD2 (7 bases each). The CDR3 spans 18 residues. V dropped 7 bases and J dropped 2 bases, with 21 bases sitting between them. The germline gives CDR1 SGHTA, CDR2 FQGNSA. CDR3 loop: CASNRPWGGGAGANVLTF. The CDR3 DNA sequence: TGTGCCAGCAACCGCCCCTGGGGAGGGGGCGCTGGGGCCAACGTCCTGACTTTC.

The J gene is TRBJ2-3, the V gene TRBV3-1 (or the pseudogene TRBV3-2), with 8 bases fitting TRBD1. Germline CDR1 LGHDT, CDR2 YNNKEL (reference sequence). J was trimmed by 3 bases and V by 3 bases; bases with no gene match: 2. The CDR3 contains 14 residues. In nucleotides, the CDR3 is TGTGCCAGCAGCCATCAGGGGGCGACAGATACGCAGTATTTT. Amino acids: CASSHQGATDTQYF.

J is TRBJ2-1 and V is TRBV9, with 10 bases matching TRBD1. CDR3 size: 15 residues. Per germline, CDR1 SGDLS and CDR2 YYNGEE. The ends lost 4 bases at V and 2 bases at J; junction bases unmatched: 3. The CDR3 loop reads CASSPGTGAYNEQFF. In nucleotides, the CDR3 is TGTGCCAGCAGCCCCGGGACAGGGGCCTACAATGAGCAGTTCTTC. The full variable domain, completed using reference TRBV9 and TRBJ2-1, is DSGVTQTPKHLITATGQRVTLRCSPRSGDLSVYWYQQSLDQGLQFLIQYYNGEERAKGNILERFSAQQFPDLHSELNLSSLELGDSALYFCASSPGTGAYNEQFFGPGTRLTVL.

The chain recombines TRBV28 with TRBJ2-2, with D tentatively TRBD1 (6 bases). The length of the CDR3 is 15 residues. Germline lookup yields CDR1 MDHEN and CDR2 SYDVKM. V lost 6 bases and J 6 bases, leaving 17 bases between the germline ends. The CDR3 region has the DNA TGTGCCAGCAGCCCCTTTCTGGGGGCCCCCGGGGAGCTGTTTTTT. Translated: CASSPFLGAPGELFF.

The rearrangement joins TRBV5-1 to TRBJ2-3; 15 bases match TRBD2. Germline V gene lookup returns CDR1 SGHRS and CDR2 YFSETQ. Unmatched junction bases numbered 6, after V lost 4 bases and J lost 0 bases. The CDR3 sequence is 18 residues long. CDR3 coding DNA: TGCGCCAGCAGCCCCCGGACTAGCGGGGGGGCTAGCACAGATACGCAGTATTTT. Its translation: CASSPRTSGGASTDTQYF.

The rearrangement uses TRBV19 and TRBJ2-1, with a possible D match to TRBD1 (5 bases). This CDR3 is 11 amino acids long. Trimming shortened V by 10 bases and J by 9 bases, and 13 bases separated the two germline ends. Germline assignment: CDR1 LNHDA and CDR2 SQIVND (reference sequence). The chain's CDR3 is CATGREPEQFF. The CDR3 region has the DNA TGTGCCACCGGCAGGGAACCTGAGCAGTTCTTC.

The CDR3 DNA is TGTGCCACCAGAGAGGAGCGGGGATACACCGGGGAGCTGTTTTTT. Its protein product is CATREERGYTGELFF. This chain joins TRBV27 and TRBJ2-2, with 7 bases fitting TRBD2. With V trimmed by 10 bases and J by 3 bases, 11 bases remained unmatched. CDR1 and CDR2 from the germline V gene are MNHEY and SMNVEV (reference sequence). The CDR3 totals 15 residues.

The V call is TRBV7-2, the J call TRBJ1-3; D unresolved. CDR1 is SGHTA, CDR2 FQGNSA, per germline. The CDR3 is made up of 16 amino acids. V lost 5 bases and J 0 bases, leaving 14 bases between the germline ends. The CDR3 DNA sequence: TGTGCCAGCAGCCCTCAAGCAGTACCCTCTGGAAACACCATATATTTT. It yields the protein CASSPQAVPSGNTIYF.

This chain connects TRBV27 to TRBJ2-7; TRBD1 aligns across 8 bases. The germline V gene encodes CDR1 MNHEY and CDR2 SMNVEV (reference sequence). The CDR3 length is 16 residues. V was clipped by 3 bases and J by 6 bases; unmatched bases: 13. The CDR3 nucleotides are TGTGCCAGCAGTTTCGGCTCAGGGGCAGGGGGCCGCGAGCAGTACTTC. It codes for CASSFGSGAGGREQYF.

The CDR3 region has the DNA TGTGCCAGCTCGGGCAGGTTGGGCAATCAGCCCCAGCATTTT. This encodes CASSGRLGNQPQHF. The chain couples TRBV2 to TRBJ1-5; D uncertain. V lost 8 bases, J lost 2 bases, and 13 bases lay in between. The germline V gene encodes CDR1 SNHLY and CDR2 FYNNEI. The CDR3 is 14 residues long. The full variable domain, rest sourced from reference TRBV2 and TRBJ1-5, is EPEVTQTPSHQVTQMGQEVILRCVPISNHLYFYWYRQILGQKVEFLVSFYNNEISEKSEIFDDQFSVERPDGSNFTLKIRSTKLEDSAMYFCASSGRLGNQPQHFGDGTRLSIL.

About this clone: Different DNA sequences within this sample yield the same CDR3. The CDR3 DNA sequence: TGTGCCAGCTCCCCGCAGGGGGACACTGAAGCTTTCTTT. It translates to CASSPQGDTEAFF. The chain uses TRBV18 and TRBJ1-1; TRBD1 matches at 7 bases. The CDR3 is made up of 13 amino acids. Trimming cost V 6 bases and J 3 bases; bases outside gene matches: 4. The germline gives CDR1 KGHSH, CDR2 LQKENI.

The chain is built from TRBV5-1 and TRBJ2-1, with 8 bases aligning to TRBD2. CDR1 is SGHRS and CDR2 is YFSETQ in the germline V gene. The CDR3 spans 15 residues. V trimming: 5 bases; J trimming: 4 bases; junction bases outside the gene matches: 8. As DNA, the CDR3 is TGCGCCAGCAGGCTAGCGGGCTCGAGGTACAATGAGCAGTTCTTC. Translated: CASRLAGSRYNEQFF. The full variable domain, with the rest looked up from reference TRBV5-1 and TRBJ2-1, is KAGVTQTPRYLIKTRGQQVTLSCSPISGHRSVSWYQQTPGQGLQFLFEYFSETQRNKGNFPGRFSGRQFSNSRSEMNVSTLELGDSALYLCASRLAGSRYNEQFFGPGTRLTVL.

The gene calls are TRBV10-3 and TRBJ1-5, with a weak D call TRBD1 (5 bases). The V end was cut by 6 bases, the J end by 6 bases, with 18 bases between. Germline V CDR1 and CDR2: ENHRY, SYGVKD. The CDR3 contains 15 residues. CDR3 region: CAISTTGMGGQPQHF. As DNA, the CDR3 is TGTGCCATCAGCACAACAGGAATGGGAGGTCAGCCCCAGCATTTT.

This chain uses TRBV5-5 with TRBJ2-2; 8 positions agree with TRBD1. There are 15 residues in the CDR3. The V segment lost 3 bases and the J segment 4 bases; nucleotides outside the gene matches: 5. Germline values: CDR1 SGHKS, CDR2 YYEKEE (reference sequence). CDR3 sequence: CASSWTGPTTGELFF. The CDR3 coding sequence is TGTGCCAGCAGCTGGACAGGGCCGACCACCGGGGAGCTGTTTTTT.

The chain couples TRBV5-1 to TRBJ1-4, with D uncertain. Germline V CDR1 and CDR2: SGHRS, YFSETQ. The CDR3 is 16 amino acids. The V end lost 0 bases, the J end lost 5 bases, and 14 bases lay between the germline ends. CDR3 loop: CASSLGGMSGNEKLFF. The CDR3 DNA follows: TGCGCCAGCAGCTTGGGGGGAATGTCTGGAAATGAAAAACTGTTTTTT.

There are a few counts of this clone. The rearrangement uses TRBV28 and TRBJ1-2; 7 nucleotides match TRBD1. Trimming removed 5 bases from V and 4 bases from J; junction bases left unmatched: 7. The CDR3 is made up of 14 amino acids. Germline CDR1 MDHEN, CDR2 SYDVKM. The CDR3 DNA reads TGTGCCAGCAGTCCGCGGACAGGAGGCTATGGCTACACCTTC. Translated, it gives CASSPRTGGYGYTF.